This entry lists 17 T cell receptor beta chains sequenced from one sample in a study of identical twins. Each CDR3 protein gets one entry after TCRdb re-called the 5' RACE reads with MiXCR. This sample has 210,000 or so distinct CDR3 sequences, with around 15% found just once. These data also featured in a second study, about T cells expressing NK-cell markers.

The specimen was CD8+ T cells sorted from blood. These receptor sequences come from a woman aged 18 to 35 in good health.

This rearrangement joins TRBV9 to TRBJ2-7; TRBD1 might be the D (6 bases). This CDR3 spans 16 amino acids. V was pared by 4 bases and J by 6 bases, with 23 bases between. CDR1 and CDR2 (germline): SGDLS, YYNGEE. DNA of the CDR3: TGTGCCAGCAGCCAAACCAACAACAGGGTCTTTGGCGAGCAGTACTTC. It yields the protein CASSQTNNRVFGEQYF.

The V gene is TRBV4-1, the J gene TRBJ2-1, with TRBD2 matching over 11 bases. CDR3 length equals 17 residues. V lost 0 bases and J lost 1; bases outside the gene matches: 2. Germline V gene lookup returns CDR1 MGHRA and CDR2 YSYEKL. The CDR3 loop is CASSQDASGRSYNEQFF. As DNA, the CDR3 is TGCGCCAGCAGCCAAGACGCTAGCGGGAGGTCCTACAATGAGCAGTTCTTC.

A few counts support this clonotype. The rearrangement joins TRBV27 to TRBJ2-5; D is ambiguous. This CDR3 region has 15 residues. Germline assignment: CDR1 MNHEY and CDR2 SMNVEV (reference sequence). V dropped 5 bases and J dropped 5 bases, with 18 bases sitting between them. The CDR3 loop reads CASSLTTSAWETQYF. For the CDR3, the DNA is TGTGCCAGCAGTCTCACCACCTCCGCCTGGGAGACCCAGTACTTC.

The V gene is TRBV5-6, the J gene TRBJ2-7; D perhaps matches TRBD2 (5 bases). Germline V gene sequence: CDR1 SGHDT, CDR2 YYEEEE. The CDR3 loop spans 14 amino acids. V lost 2 bases, J lost 2 bases, and 11 bases lay in between. DNA for the CDR3: TGTGCCAGCAGCTTTGGAGGTGACACCTACGAGCAGTACTTC. Encoded protein: CASSFGGDTYEQYF.

The genes are TRBV20-1 and TRBJ2-1; 8 positions match TRBD2. The germline V gene encodes CDR1 DFQATT and CDR2 SNEGSKA (reference sequence). The length of the CDR3 is 15 residues. V trimming: 2 bases; J trimming: 10 bases; junction bases outside the gene matches: 13. CDR3 sequence: CSARSTGTSGGEQFF. CDR3 coding DNA: TGCAGTGCTAGATCAACCGGGACTAGTGGGGGGGAGCAGTTCTTC.

As DNA, the CDR3 is TGCAGCGCCGAAAAGCGGAGACCCCCAGGAGAGACCCAGTACTTC. Its protein product is CSAEKRRPPGETQYF. The chain uses TRBV29-1 and TRBJ2-5, with D possibly being TRBD2 (5 bases). CDR1 SQVTM and CDR2 ANQGSEA come from the germline V gene. This CDR3 contains 15 residues. V lost 7 bases, J lost 4 bases, and 22 bases lay in between.

Many counts were recorded for this clonotype. This sequence joins TRBV24-1 and TRBJ2-2, with no clear D. This CDR3 spans 12 amino acids. In germline, CDR1 is KGHDR, CDR2 SFDVKD. V lost 8 bases and J lost 8, with 11 bases in between. CDR3 nucleotide sequence: TGTGCCACCAAGTCTCCCCTGGGGGAGCTGTTTTTT. It codes for CATKSPLGELFF.

This clonotype was seen only a few times. The rearrangement uses TRBV7-2 and TRBJ2-6; TRBD2 matches at 12 bases. In germline, CDR1 is SGHTA, CDR2 FQGNSA. CDR3 length: 17 residues. The trim removed 5 bases at V and 4 bases at J, leaving 6 bases unmatched. CDR3 in amino acids: CASSIGLAGTGANVLTF. The DNA for the CDR3 is TGTGCCAGCAGCATTGGACTAGCGGGAACCGGGGCCAACGTCCTGACTTTC.

The chain joins TRBV6-2 or TRBV6-3 to TRBJ2-7; the D is unclear. The length of the CDR3 is 11 residues. The germline CDR1 and CDR2 sequences are MNHEY and SVGEGT. Deletions cut 7 bases from V and 0 bases from J, with 4 bases between. The CDR3 here is CASTGSYEQYF. The CDR3 DNA follows: TGTGCCAGCACCGGCTCCTACGAGCAGTACTTC.

Ten or more counts support this clonotype. This chain joins TRBV7-3 and TRBJ1-5; D gene uncertain. V was pared by 3 bases and J by 1 base, with 10 bases between. Germline lookup yields CDR1 SGHTA and CDR2 FQGTGA. This CDR3 is 15 amino acids long. The CDR3 nucleotides are TGTGCCAGCAGCTTGTCCAGGTTGAGCAATCAGCCCCAGCATTTT. Translating gives CASSLSRLSNQPQHF.

Ten or more counts support this clonotype. The rearrangement uses TRBV29-1 and TRBJ2-7; possibly TRBD2 for D (5 bases). In germline, CDR1 is SQVTM, CDR2 ANQGSEA. CDR3 length equals 12 residues. With 6 bases removed from V and 2 bases from J, the gap between germline ends came to 11 bases. The CDR3, as DNA: TGCAGCGTGAGAGGGAGAGCCTACGAGCAGTACTTC. This translates into CSVRGRAYEQYF.

The chain links TRBV10-3 to TRBJ2-7; the D gene could be TRBD1 or TRBD2 (5 bases each). This CDR3 region has 12 residues. V lost 10 bases to trimming and J lost 4 bases, with 14 bases between them. Germline V gene data show CDR1 as ENHRY and CDR2 as SYGVKD. The CDR3 DNA reads TGTGCCACAACCGGGGACGGTTACGAGCAGTACTTC. Protein sequence: CATTGDGYEQYF.

V is TRBV12-3 or TRBV12-4 and J is TRBJ1-3; D unresolved. The CDR3 loop spans 16 amino acids. Trimming removed 3 bases from V and 0 bases from J, with 12 bases in between. CDR3 nucleotides: TGTGCCAGCAGTTTGGCGGCGATACTCTCTGGAAACACCATATATTTT. Translating it yields CASSLAAILSGNTIYF.

This clonotype was picked up a small number of times. The chain employs TRBV9 and TRBJ2-7; D possibly corresponds to TRBD2 (5 bases). CDR1 SGDLS and CDR2 YYNGEE come from the germline V gene. Trimming cost V 0 bases and J 5 bases, with 12 bases left between them. The CDR3 consists of 14 residues. For the CDR3, the DNA is TGTGCCAGCAGCGTAGAACCTAGCCCCAACGAGCAGTACTTC. This gives the protein CASSVEPSPNEQYF.

This chain uses TRBV11-2 with TRBJ1-1, with D unresolved. This CDR3 comprises 13 residues. From germline, CDR1 is SGHAT and CDR2 FQNNGV. Trimming stripped 6 bases from V and 3 bases from J, with 11 bases between. Here the CDR3 DNA reads TGTGCCAGCAGGACTCCAGCGGACACTGAAGCTTTCTTT. It translates to CASRTPADTEAFF.

This clonotype was observed a handful of times. The chain combines TRBV28 with TRBJ2-7; 9 positions match TRBD1. The length of the CDR3 is 17 residues. V trimming: 2 bases; J trimming: 0 bases; junction bases outside the gene matches: 8. Per germline, CDR1 MDHEN and CDR2 SYDVKM. CDR3 region: CASSLRPGQGHSYEQYF. DNA for the CDR3: TGTGCCAGCAGTTTACGCCCGGGACAGGGACACTCCTACGAGCAGTACTTC.

This clonotype came up a few times. The chain couples TRBV11-2 to TRBJ1-2, with TRBD1 matching 11 bases. CDR1 SGHAT and CDR2 FQNNGV come from the germline V gene. V dropped 5 bases and J dropped 7; count of bases not matched to a gene: 9. This CDR3 has 15 residues. As DNA, the CDR3 is TGTGCCAGCAGCAATTCCGGGACAGGGGGATCTGGCTACACCTTC. Its protein product is CASSNSGTGGSGYTF.